What follows are 29 T cell receptor beta chains derived from one specimen sequenced in a study of shared clonotypes between healthy human individuals (dated by TCRdb to about 2020). Libraries were prepared through the immunoSEQ multiplex PCR assay. TCRdb holds this immuneACCESS table with in-frame rearrangements only. Some clones are missing; in checked studies, unresolved V genes explain under half, and the rest has no known cause. Across this sample there are 450,000 to 500,000 clones, with 76% seen only once. Jointly, the top ten make up about an eighth of the sample. Sample: PBMCs. These TCRs come from a woman in her forties in good health. Some clones in this sample may be carry-over from other donors' samples.

To note about this clone: A much larger clone sits a single nucleotide away, making a read error possible. Distinct nucleotide sequences in the sample also encode this CDR3. V and J are TRBV7-9 and TRBJ1-3; TRBD1 matches at 7 bases. The CDR3 totals 17 residues. The germline V gene has CDR1 SEHNR and CDR2 FQNEAQ (reference sequence). CDR3 in amino acids: CASSRRTGPTSGNTIYF. DNA for the CDR3: TGTGCCAGCAGCCGGAGGACAGGACCCACCTCTGGGAACACCATATATTTT.

This clone occurred once. The sample holds other DNA sequences that translate to the same CDR3. Written as DNA, the CDR3 is TGTGCCAGCTCACCAGCGGGAACAGATACGCAGTATTTT. Translating gives CASSPAGTDTQYF. The chain recombines TRBV18 with TRBJ2-3; weak D call: TRBD2 (6 bases). Germline V gives CDR1 KGHSH, CDR2 LQKENI. The CDR3 extends over 13 amino acids. V lost 2 bases to trimming and J lost 3 bases, with 6 bases between them.

Only a few counts were recorded for this clone. The J gene is TRBJ2-5, the V gene TRBV5-8; D is perhaps TRBD2 (7 bases). The germline V gene encodes CDR1 SGHTS and CDR2 YDEGEE. The ends were cut back, 4 bases at V and 1 base at J, with 14 bases in the middle. This CDR3 is 15 amino acids long. DNA for the CDR3: TGTGCCAGCAGCCCCGGGGGAGGGGGCCAAGAGACCCAGTACTTC. Its translation: CASSPGGGGQETQYF.

CDR3 in amino acids: CASSGGIFGLAGLQTQYF. CDR3 DNA sequence: TGTGCCAGTAGTGGGGGGATCTTTGGACTAGCGGGATTACAGACCCAGTACTTC. The genes are TRBV19 and TRBJ2-5; 12 positions agree with TRBD2. Looked up from germline, CDR1 is LNHDA and CDR2 is SQIVND (reference sequence). The junction had 16 bases not matched to a gene; V was cut back by 5 bases and J by 6 bases. The CDR3 spans 18 residues.

This clone has only one observation. V is TRBV29-1 and J is TRBJ2-2; D is possibly TRBD1 or TRBD2 (5 bases each). Germline-derived CDR1 and CDR2 are SQVTM and ANQGSEA. V lost 4 bases and J lost 5, with 14 bases in between. The CDR3 loop spans 14 amino acids. The CDR3 nucleotides read TGCAGCGTTGTGGGACCGGGGCGGACCGGGGAGCTGTTTTTT. This gives the protein CSVVGPGRTGELFF.

On this clone itself: This may come from a read error, since a much larger clone is one base off. The sample holds other DNA sequences that translate to the same CDR3. This chain links TRBV30 with TRBJ2-5; the D is unclear. The CDR3 spans 12 residues. Germline V CDR1 and CDR2: GTSNPN, SVGIG (reference sequence). The DNA of the CDR3 is TGTGCCTGGAGTCAAATCAAAGAGACTCAGTACTTC. Translation: CAWSQIKETQYF. The variable domain in full, completed from reference TRBV30 and TRBJ2-5, reads SQTIHQWPATLVQPVGSPLSLECTVEGTSNPNLYWYRQAAGRGLQLLFYSVGIGQISSEVPQNLSASRPQDRQFILSSKKLLLSDSGFYLCAWSQIKETQYFGPGTRLLVL.

The chain is built from TRBV10-2 and TRBJ2-7; no definite D call. CDR3 length equals 12 residues. CDR1 and CDR2 from the germline V gene are WSHSY and SAAADI. V was clipped by 0 bases and J by 9 bases, with 9 bases between them. CDR3 coding DNA: TGCGCCAGCAGTGAGTCGAAAGGGCGGCAGTACTTC. It specifies CASSESKGRQYF.

This chain uses TRBV5-4 with TRBJ2-1; 7 bases agree with TRBD2. V lost 5 bases to trimming and J lost 4 bases; unmatched junction nucleotides: 9. The CDR3 extends over 15 amino acids. Germline CDR1 is SGHNT and CDR2 is YYREEE (reference sequence). CDR3 loop: CASSRGLTYYNEQFF. As DNA, the CDR3 is TGTGCCAGCAGTCGGGGACTAACCTATTACAATGAGCAGTTCTTC.

The J gene is TRBJ2-6, the V gene TRBV5-1, with D possibly being TRBD1 (5 bases). The germline V and J ends were trimmed by 0 bases and 4 bases, with 11 bases remaining between them. Germline V gene data show CDR1 as SGHRS and CDR2 as YFSETQ. The CDR3 is 16 amino acids. The CDR3 DNA sequence: TGCGCCAGCAGCTTGGGTGGGGCCCCCGGGGCCAACGTCCTGACTTTC. Translated: CASSLGGAPGANVLTF.

The chain joins TRBV5-1 to TRBJ1-4; TRBD1 aligns across 7 bases. Germline loops: CDR1 SGHRS, CDR2 YFSETQ. V shed 5 bases and J 3 bases; nucleotides not matched to a gene: 4. This CDR3 spans 14 amino acids. This CDR3 is CASRTGTANEKLFF. The CDR3 DNA reads as TGCGCCAGCAGGACCGGGACAGCTAATGAAAAACTGTTTTTT.

The chain carries TRBV10-3 and TRBJ2-1; D not resolved. The V end lost 3 bases, the J end lost 4 bases, and 10 bases lay between the germline ends. This CDR3 contains 14 residues. CDR1 and CDR2 (germline): ENHRY, SYGVKD. CDR3 sequence reads: CAISDHSAYNEQFF. As DNA, the CDR3 is TGTGCCATCAGTGACCATTCCGCTTACAATGAGCAGTTCTTC.

The genes are TRBV4-2 and TRBJ1-5; D gene ambiguous. There are 14 residues in the CDR3. V shed 0 bases and J shed 4 bases, with 7 bases lying between them. Germline V gene data show CDR1 as LGHNA and CDR2 as YNFKEQ. The CDR3 sequence: CASSQDRGNQPQHF. In DNA form, the CDR3 reads TGTGCCAGCAGCCAAGACAGAGGTAATCAGCCCCAGCATTTT.

The chain employs TRBV7-2 and TRBJ2-7; 10 bases are shared with TRBD2. V dropped 3 bases and J dropped 4; count of bases not matched to a gene: 3. The CDR3 is 14 residues long. Germline CDR1 SGHTA, CDR2 FQGNSA. The DNA for the CDR3 is TGTGCCAGCAGCTTCGGACTAGCGGCATACGAGCAGTACTTC. The encoded protein is CASSFGLAAYEQYF.

This chain uses TRBV19 with TRBJ2-2, with 11 positions matching TRBD2. Germline CDR1 is LNHDA and CDR2 is SQIVND (reference sequence). The CDR3 has 17 residues. V lost 4 bases and J lost 7; bases outside the gene matches: 11. Written as DNA, the CDR3 is TGTGCCAGTAGTAAAACTAGCGGGAGCGGGCGCGGCGGGGAGCTGTTTTTT. The encoded protein is CASSKTSGSGRGGELFF. Full variable domain (rest looked up from reference TRBV19 and TRBJ2-2): DGGITQSPKYLFRKEGQNVTLSCEQNLNHDAMYWYRQDPGQGLRLIYYSQIVNDFQKGDIAEGYSVSREKKESFPLTVTSAQKNPTAFYLCASSKTSGSGRGGELFFGEGSRLTVL.

The chain joins TRBV7-2 to TRBJ2-2, with D possibly TRBD2 on 6 matching bases. Germline V lookup: CDR1 SGHTA, CDR2 FQGNSA. CDR3 length: 16 amino acids. With 4 bases removed from V and 4 bases from J, the gap between germline ends came to 16 bases. CDR3 sequence (DNA): TGTGCCAGCAGCTCCTTAGCTGGGAGGACCACCGGGGAGCTGTTTTTT. Translation gives CASSSLAGRTTGELFF.

Remarks on this clone: Other DNA variants within this sample encode the same CDR3. The chain joins TRBV7-2 to TRBJ2-3, with TRBD2 matching over 8 bases. V lost 5 bases to trimming and J lost 1 base; unmatched junction nucleotides: 2. CDR1 is SGHTA and CDR2 is FQGNSA in the germline V gene. This CDR3 comprises 14 residues. Written as DNA, the CDR3 is TGTGCCAGCAGCCCGGGGGGGGGCACAGATACGCAGTATTTT. It translates to CASSPGGGTDTQYF. The entire variable domain, with the rest obtained from reference TRBV7-2 and TRBJ2-3, is as follows: GAGVSQSPSNKVTEKGKDVELRCDPISGHTALYWYRQSLGQGLEFLIYFQGNSAPDKSGLPSDRFSAERTGGSVSTLTIQRTQQEDSAVYLCASSPGGGTDTQYFGPGTRLTVL.

This clone was counted many times. V is TRBV6-5 and J is TRBJ2-1; 7 positions agree with TRBD2. CDR1 is MNHEY, CDR2 SVGAGI, per germline. CDR3 size: 14 residues. V shed 5 bases and J 1 base; nucleotides not matched to a gene: 2. The CDR3 nucleotides are TGTGCCAGCAGTCTGCGGGAGTCCTACAATGAGCAGTTCTTC. Translated: CASSLRESYNEQFF.

A few counts support this clone. This chain uses TRBV7-3 with TRBJ2-3, with 14 bases lining up with TRBD2. The germline gives CDR1 SGHTA, CDR2 FQGTGA. V shed 4 bases, J shed 6 bases, and the junction held 6 bases outside the gene matches. There are 16 residues in the CDR3. In DNA, the CDR3 is TGTGCCAGCAGCTCTCGGACTAGCGGGAGGTGGGATACGCAGTATTTT. It specifies CASSSRTSGRWDTQYF.

This chain connects TRBV10-3 to TRBJ1-3, with D perhaps matching TRBD1 (5 bases). V lost 3 bases and J lost 7, with 10 bases in between. The germline V gene encodes CDR1 ENHRY and CDR2 SYGVKD. This CDR3 is built from 13 residues. CDR3 region: CAISELGPNTIYF. Written as DNA, the CDR3 is TGTGCCATCAGTGAATTGGGGCCCAACACCATATATTTT.

The V call is TRBV30, the J call TRBJ2-1; either TRBD1 or TRBD2 may fit D (5 bases each). Looked up from germline, CDR1 is GTSNPN and CDR2 is SVGIG (reference sequence). The CDR3 is 16 amino acids. V shed 0 bases and J shed 2 bases, with 14 bases lying between them. The CDR3 is CAWSVQMGVAYNEQFF. For the CDR3, the DNA is TGTGCCTGGAGTGTACAGATGGGGGTGGCCTACAATGAGCAGTTCTTC.

The chain is built from TRBV7-3 and TRBJ2-6; D assignment may be TRBD1 or TRBD2 (6 bases each). This CDR3 contains 15 residues. In germline, CDR1 is SGHTA, CDR2 FQGTGA. V gave up 3 bases and J gave up 2 bases, with 8 bases separating them. The CDR3: CASSFGGPGANVLTF. The CDR3 bases are TGTGCCAGCAGCTTTGGGGGGCCTGGGGCCAACGTCCTGACTTTC. Combining the CDR3 with reference TRBV7-3 and TRBJ2-6 gives the whole variable domain GAGVSQTPSNKVTEKGKYVELRCDPISGHTALYWYRQSLGQGPEFLIYFQGTGAADDSGLPNDRFFAVRPEGSVSTLKIQRTERGDSAVYLCASSFGGPGANVLTFGAGSRLTVL.

This clone was seen a handful of times. The V call is TRBV27, the J call TRBJ2-7; D gene unclear. Germline V gene sequence: CDR1 MNHEY, CDR2 SMNVEV (reference sequence). Trimming took off 9 bases at V and 3 bases at J, with 9 bases between the two ends. The CDR3 runs 11 residues. CDR3 region: CARCRSYEQYF. CDR3 in DNA: TGTGCCAGATGTCGCAGCTACGAGCAGTACTTC.

V gene TRBV14 combines with J gene TRBJ2-1; 7 bases align to TRBD2. The CDR3 runs to 15 residues. Germline lookup yields CDR1 SGHDN and CDR2 FVKESK. The V gene end was trimmed by 1 base and the J gene end by 9 bases; junction bases not matched to a gene: 9. This CDR3 is CASSQGLAGVTEQFF. In nucleotides, the CDR3 is TGTGCCAGCAGCCAAGGCCTTGCGGGGGTCACTGAGCAGTTCTTC.

V usage is TRBV5-1 and J usage is TRBJ2-7; unclear D gene. The CDR3 extends over 12 amino acids. In germline, CDR1 is SGHRS, CDR2 YFSETQ. V lost 0 bases and J 6 bases, leaving 7 bases between the germline ends. This CDR3 is CASSLAQSEQYF. The CDR3 DNA sequence: TGCGCCAGCAGCTTGGCCCAGAGCGAGCAGTACTTC.

This chain joins TRBV7-3 and TRBJ2-2, with 9 bases that match TRBD1. CDR1 and CDR2 (germline): SGHTA, FQGTGA. After removal of 5 bases from V and 8 bases from J, the junction contained 12 bases not matched to a gene. The CDR3 contains 16 residues. The CDR3 DNA follows: TGTGCCAGCAGCCCCTCCTGGGACAGGGTTTCTGGGGAGCTGTTTTTT. It encodes CASSPSWDRVSGELFF.

Notes on this clone: A much larger clone lies a single base off, so this may be a read error. The chain uses TRBV7-9 and TRBJ2-3; 7 bases line up with TRBD2. Germline V lookup: CDR1 SEHNR, CDR2 FQNEAQ (reference sequence). This CDR3 has 17 amino acids. CDR3 sequence (DNA): TGTGCCTGCAGCCCGCCTTTTAGACTAGCTGGCGCAGATACGCAGTATTTT. Its protein is CACSPPFRLAGADTQYF.

This clone appeared many times. The same CDR3 also results from other DNA sequences found in this sample. The rearrangement links TRBV5-1 to TRBJ1-1, with D possibly matching TRBD1 (5 bases). CDR1 is SGHRS, CDR2 YFSETQ, per germline. The length of the CDR3 is 15 residues. Trimming removed 0 bases from V and 2 bases from J, with 11 bases in between. The CDR3 protein is CASSLAGQGNTEAFF. CDR3 nucleotides: TGCGCCAGCAGCTTGGCCGGGCAGGGTAACACTGAAGCTTTCTTT. Full variable domain (outside the CDR3, taken from reference TRBV5-1 and TRBJ1-1): KAGVTQTPRYLIKTRGQQVTLSCSPISGHRSVSWYQQTPGQGLQFLFEYFSETQRNKGNFPGRFSGRQFSNSRSEMNVSTLELGDSALYLCASSLAGQGNTEAFFGQGTRLTVV.

The chain is built from TRBV7-9 and TRBJ1-1; D is unclear. Germline CDR1 and CDR2: SEHNR and FQNEAQ (reference sequence). The CDR3 totals 12 residues. Trimming shortened V by 1 base and J by 7 bases, and 7 bases separated the two germline ends. The CDR3 DNA reads TGTGCCAGCAGCTTAGTTGTGGTTGAAGCTTTCTTT. This gives the protein CASSLVVVEAFF. The variable domain in full, completed from reference TRBV7-9 and TRBJ1-1, reads DTGVSQNPRHKITKRGQNVTFRCDPISEHNRLYWYRQTLGQGPEFLTYFQNEAQLEKSRLLSDRFSAERPKGSFSTLEIQRTEQGDSAMYLCASSLVVVEAFFGQGTRLTVV.

In this sample, this clone turned up a few times. This chain links TRBV28 with TRBJ2-2, with 9 bases that match TRBD2. The germline gives CDR1 MDHEN, CDR2 SYDVKM. Trimming at V came to 6 bases and at J to 1 base, leaving 0 bases not matched to a gene. The CDR3 consists of 14 residues. CDR3 sequence (DNA): TGTGCCAGCAGGACTAGCGGGAACACCGGGGAGCTGTTTTTT. Its protein product is CASRTSGNTGELFF.